What follows describes a single T cell receptor beta chain. Germline CDR1 reads MNHEY; CDR2 reads SMNVEV (reference sequence). The CDR3 sequence is 16 residues long. Trimming pared 5 bases from V and 2 bases from J, leaving 17 bases between. CDR3-region Arm-PCR and iRepertoire HTBI primers produced the TCR beta libraries. TCRdb passed the multiplex PCR reads through MiXCR, listing each CDR3 protein once. The sample has some 350,000 distinct CDR3 sequences; roughly 17% are singletons. This sample stems from a study of regulatory T cells in long-lasting Graves disease. Described time point: newly diagnosed GD, antithyroid drugs for less than 3 months. Researchers made the TCR library from RNA that was extracted from PBMCs. The sample was also reused in another study, on T cells in Graves' hyperthyroidism and ophthalmopathy.

V is TRBV27 and J is TRBJ2-3, with TRBD2 as a possible D gene (5 bases). This receptor was identified in a woman younger than 30 with Graves disease. The specimen comprised peripheral blood mononuclear cells (PBMCs), sampled at new diagnosis, from a patient treated with antithyroid drugs. The CDR3 coding sequence is TGTGCCAGCAGTCCCTGGACTCCTCGAACCACAGATACGCAGTATTTT. Its protein product is CASSPWTPRTTDTQYF.